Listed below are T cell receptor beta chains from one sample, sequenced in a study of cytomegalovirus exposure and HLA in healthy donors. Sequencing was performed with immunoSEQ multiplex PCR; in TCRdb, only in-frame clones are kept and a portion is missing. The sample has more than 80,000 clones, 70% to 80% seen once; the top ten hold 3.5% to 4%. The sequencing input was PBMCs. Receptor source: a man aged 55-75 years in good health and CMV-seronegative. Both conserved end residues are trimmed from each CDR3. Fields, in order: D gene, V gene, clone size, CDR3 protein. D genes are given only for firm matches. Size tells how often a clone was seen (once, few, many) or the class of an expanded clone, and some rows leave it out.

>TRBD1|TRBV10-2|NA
ASRPGTGGITEAF
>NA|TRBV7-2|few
ASSLYAGPYNEQF
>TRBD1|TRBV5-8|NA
ASSLRLWGWDRGGEQY
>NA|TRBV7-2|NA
ASGERATSYEQY
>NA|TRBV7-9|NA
ASSLPGGLDGYT
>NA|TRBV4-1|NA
ASSQAYSPSSTDTQY
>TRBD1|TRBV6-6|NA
ASSMTGGDTEAF
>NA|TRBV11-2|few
ASSPRTAGFRETQY
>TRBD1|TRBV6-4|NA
ASSEVAGGSEKLF
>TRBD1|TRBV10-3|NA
ATRRDSLLRQETQY
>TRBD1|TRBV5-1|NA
ASSNGDRGLNEQF
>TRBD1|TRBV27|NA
ASRGPRQGVGGELF
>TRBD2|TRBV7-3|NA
ASSLKRGSGRNTGELF
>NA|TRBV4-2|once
ASSQGRSSYNEQF
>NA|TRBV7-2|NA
ASSLGEYNEQF
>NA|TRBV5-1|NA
ASSFSGAAYNEQF
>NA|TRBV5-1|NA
ASSLSDTQY
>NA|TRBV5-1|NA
ASSPGEVSYNEQF
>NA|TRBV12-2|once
ASRLVLMGAGGNNEQF
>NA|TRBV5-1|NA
ASSWDNNYGYT
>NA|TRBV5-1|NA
ASSKARVGELF
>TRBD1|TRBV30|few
AWTGQGVITKRDNEQF
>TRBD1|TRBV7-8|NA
ASSSLAPGTGVGETQY
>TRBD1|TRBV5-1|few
ASSLTGAAEAF
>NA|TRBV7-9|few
ASSFGGGSPLH
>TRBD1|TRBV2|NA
ASGRDRVGNSPLH
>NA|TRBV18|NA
ASSRPGLPVKVNEQF
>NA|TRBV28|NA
ASSLLESEQF
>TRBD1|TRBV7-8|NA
ASSMGQQNTEAF
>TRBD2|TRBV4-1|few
ASSRLAGGTDTQY
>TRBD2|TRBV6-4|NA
ASSETSGGAGTGELF
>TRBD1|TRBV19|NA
ASSTGMRGLNTEAF
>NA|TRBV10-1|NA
ASRWVRDRGYT